The source of this T cell receptor beta chain is a study of blood T cell repertoires in COVID-19. Generated by immunoSEQ multiplex PCR, the TCRdb table keeps only in-frame clones and is missing some. Of around 270,000 clones in the sample, around 85% were seen once. The TCR sequence derives from a human donor with COVID-19, enrolled during active disease. The donor label of this sample is uncertain. Sequencing was performed on peripheral blood.

In DNA form, the CDR3 reads TGTGCCAGCAGTTACTCGAGAGGGCTGGGCTATGGCTACACCTTC. Translated, it gives CASSYSRGLGYGYTF. This chain links TRBV6-2 or TRBV6-3 with TRBJ1-2; D not resolved. The CDR3 extends over 15 amino acids. Deletions cut 0 bases from V and 4 bases from J, with 12 bases between. CDR1 and CDR2 (germline): MNHEY, SVGEGT.